The count of the clone carrying this T cell receptor (beta chain) is one. Its antigen remains unidentified. The junction shows a germline mismatch at one end, possibly a read error. The PCR used 60 Vbeta and 13 Jbeta primers. Some clones are missing from TCRdb's copy, which holds only in-frame ones; the method was immunoSEQ multiplex PCR. The sample lists roughly 100,000 clones, 75% to 85% occurring once. The source of the sample is a study of cytomegalovirus exposure and HLA in healthy donors. Whole-study context: Membership in the Caucasian-associated ancestry cluster was found for about 84% of approximately 400 genotyped donors.

General study results and limits: A missense DCLRE1C variant was associated with V- and J-gene trimming of TCR beta chains in a later analysis, and an independent cohort replicated the association. Common viral pathogens (according to a later analysis) appeared linked to several of the most significant clusters. Previous analysis showed most TCR beta V segments were productive about 90% or about 30% of the time.

Germline V CDR1 and CDR2: SEHNR, FQNEAQ (reference sequence). The CDR3 consists of 12 residues. Material: PBMCs. The genes are TRBV7-9 and TRBJ1-2; the D is unclear. The sequence derives from a woman under 30 in good health and CMV-seropositive. The CDR3 bases are TGTTCCAGCACCCCACTCGGGGAAGGCTACACCTTC. This codes for CSSTPLGEGYTF.